The 20 T cell receptor beta chains in this list originate from one sample, sequenced in a study of T cells after posttransplantation cyclophosphamide. Here immunoSEQ multiplex PCR was the method, and the copy in TCRdb shows in-frame clones only, minus some. The repertoire yields about 24,000 clones, none seen only once; the top ten contain roughly 7.2%. Material: PBMCs. These receptor sequences come from a woman aged 55-70 years in good health, CMV-negative, and a related stem cell transplant donor.

This clone has a count of ten or more. At one end the junction does not follow the germline gene, possibly because of a read error. The CDR3 sequence is CASSLGTGGNQPQHF. CDR3 DNA: TGTGCCAGCAGCCTAGGGACAGGGGGCAATCAGCCCCAGCATTTT. The chain links TRBV13 to TRBJ1-5; TRBD1 matches 10 bases. The CDR3 is 15 amino acids. Germline V gives CDR1 PRHDT, CDR2 FYEKMQ (reference sequence). Using reference TRBV13 and TRBJ1-5 for the parts outside the CDR3, the full variable domain is AAGVIQSPRHLIKEKRETATLKCYPIPRHDTVYWYQQGPGQDPQFLISFYEKMQSDKGSIPDRFSAQQFSDYHSELNMSSLELGDSALYFCASSLGTGGNQPQHFGDGTRLSIL.

This clone came up many times. J is TRBJ1-2 and V is TRBV7-8; 9 nucleotides align to TRBD1. J gave up 0 bases and V 2 bases, and 7 bases lay outside the gene matches. The CDR3 is 17 amino acids. Germline lookup yields CDR1 SGHVS and CDR2 FQNEAQ. The CDR3 coding sequence is TGTGCCAGCAGCTTATTCGGTGGACAGGGGACTAACTATGGCTACACCTTC. Encoded protein: CASSLFGGQGTNYGYTF. The variable domain in full, completed from reference TRBV7-8 and TRBJ1-2, reads GAGVSQSPRYKVAKRGQDVALRCDPISGHVSLFWYQQALGQGPEFLTYFQNEAQLDKSGLPSDRFFAERPEGSVSTLKIQRTQQEDSAVYLCASSLFGGQGTNYGYTFGSGTRLTVV.

This clone was seen repeatedly, ten times or more. This chain connects TRBV7-9 to TRBJ2-2, with a tentative D call TRBD2 (7 bases). V dropped 6 bases and J dropped 0 bases, with 14 bases sitting between them. This CDR3 comprises 16 residues. The V gene's germline CDR1 is SEHNR and CDR2 FQNEAQ (reference sequence). The CDR3 sequence: CASSAGAGSNTGELFF. As DNA, the CDR3 is TGTGCCAGCAGTGCGGGGGCAGGATCGAACACCGGGGAGCTGTTTTTT.

This clone was detected ten times or more. V is TRBV6-5 and J is TRBJ1-2, with 8 bases fitting TRBD1. From germline, CDR1 is MNHEY and CDR2 SVGAGI. The CDR3 contains 15 residues. With 6 bases clipped from V and 7 bases from J, the junction kept 13 bases outside the gene matches. CDR3 DNA sequence: TGTGCCAGCAGCCCACCGCAAGGGACAGGTGGTGGCTACACCTTC. As protein: CASSPPQGTGGGYTF.

This clone was detected many times. This sequence joins TRBV9 and TRBJ2-1; perhaps TRBD2 as D (5 bases). This CDR3 spans 14 amino acids. In germline, CDR1 is SGDLS, CDR2 YYNGEE. V gave up 4 bases and J gave up 3 bases, with 11 bases separating them. CDR3 DNA: TGTGCCAGCAGCCCCCTGGGGAGCTACAATGAGCAGTTCTTC. It yields the protein CASSPLGSYNEQFF.

This clone was counted ten times or more. The chain joins TRBV5-1 to TRBJ2-3; no clear D gene. Germline V gives CDR1 SGHRS, CDR2 YFSETQ. The CDR3 covers 14 residues. V lost 2 bases and J 0 bases, leaving 7 bases between the germline ends. Here the CDR3 reads CASSFDKSTDTQYF. CDR3 coding DNA: TGCGCCAGCAGCTTCGACAAAAGCACAGATACGCAGTATTTT.

This clone was counted many times. J is TRBJ2-3 and V is TRBV6-1, with D perhaps TRBD1 (6 bases). The length of the CDR3 is 12 residues. The V gene's germline CDR1 is MNHNS and CDR2 SASEGT. Trimming pared 1 base from V and 9 bases from J, leaving 8 bases between. CDR3 sequence: CASSEVTGTQYF. The CDR3 DNA sequence: TGTGCCAGCAGTGAAGTGACAGGAACGCAGTATTTT.

This clone was found many times. The J gene is TRBJ2-5, the V gene TRBV15, with D maybe TRBD2 (7 bases). Germline CDR1 and CDR2: LNHNV and YYDKDF (reference sequence). CDR3 size: 15 residues. Deletions cut 5 bases from V and 4 bases from J, with 17 bases between. The CDR3 bases are TGTGCCACCAGCTTTCTCGGGGGGCGGCGAGAGACCCAGTACTTC. Its translation: CATSFLGGRRETQYF.

There are many counts of this clone. In DNA, the CDR3 is TGTGCCAGCGGTCTTGCGGGGACCATTAACACCGGGGAGCTGTTTTTT. Its translation: CASGLAGTINTGELFF. This sequence joins TRBV6-6 and TRBJ2-2, with D possibly matching TRBD2 (6 bases). V was pared by 8 bases and J by 2 bases, with 18 bases between. CDR1 and CDR2 (germline): MNHNY, SVGAGI (reference sequence). This CDR3 region has 16 residues.

This clone has only a few counts. The V gene is TRBV7-9, the J gene TRBJ1-2; D not resolved. V was pared by 5 bases and J by 2 bases, with 15 bases between. The germline V gene encodes CDR1 SEHNR and CDR2 FQNEAQ (reference sequence). The CDR3 has 15 amino acids. The DNA of the CDR3 is TGTGCCAGCAGCCTCATGATCCCTCTAAACTATGGCTACACCTTC. Encoded protein: CASSLMIPLNYGYTF.

This clone came up many times. The chain links TRBV28 to TRBJ2-2, with D perhaps matching TRBD1 (6 bases). V was pared by 2 bases and J by 5 bases, with 12 bases between. This CDR3 has 15 amino acids. CDR1 MDHEN and CDR2 SYDVKM come from the germline V gene. CDR3 DNA: TGTGCCAGCAGTTTACTAACAGGGTTGACCGGGGAGCTGTTTTTT. Translation gives CASSLLTGLTGELFF.

This clone was seen at least ten times. The genes are TRBV28 and TRBJ2-3; D gene ambiguous. V was clipped by 1 base and J by 2 bases, with 10 bases between them. In germline, CDR1 is MDHEN, CDR2 SYDVKM. CDR3 size: 15 residues. This CDR3 reads CASSLLASDTDTQYF. The CDR3 nucleotides read TGTGCCAGCAGTTTATTGGCTAGTGACACAGATACGCAGTATTTT.

This clone was recorded at least ten times. The DNA for the CDR3 is TGTGCCAGCAGTTTGAGCAGGGGTAGGAATGAAAAACTGTTTTTT. Its protein product is CASSLSRGRNEKLFF. The J gene is TRBJ1-4, the V gene TRBV5-6; a possible D gene is TRBD1 (6 bases). V gave up 5 bases and J gave up 5 bases, with 16 bases separating them. CDR3 length: 15 amino acids. Looked up from germline, CDR1 is SGHDT and CDR2 is YYEEEE.

This clone was counted only a few times. The rearrangement uses TRBV13 and TRBJ2-7; tentatively, D is TRBD2 (5 bases). V was clipped by 1 base and J by 5 bases, with 12 bases between them. The V gene's germline CDR1 is PRHDT and CDR2 FYEKMQ (reference sequence). The CDR3 is made up of 14 amino acids. The CDR3 nucleotides are TGTGCCAGCAGCTTAGCAGACGGAGGAAACGAGCAGTACTTC. This translates into CASSLADGGNEQYF.

This clone was counted at least ten times. J is TRBJ2-5 and V is TRBV5-1; 10 nucleotides align to TRBD1. The germline V gene has CDR1 SGHRS and CDR2 YFSETQ. Trimming cost V 4 bases and J 2 bases; bases outside gene matches: 8. The CDR3 is 16 residues long. CDR3 amino acids: CASSRTGGRGQETQYF. The CDR3 nucleotides are TGCGCCAGCAGCCGGACAGGGGGAAGGGGTCAAGAGACCCAGTACTTC.

This clone was seen ten or more times. The CDR3 is CASMRTANTGELFF. The CDR3 nucleotides read TGTGCCAGCATGAGGACTGCAAACACCGGGGAGCTGTTTTTT. V and J are TRBV2 and TRBJ2-2; D perhaps matches TRBD2 (5 bases). This CDR3 is 14 amino acids long. The V and J ends lost 7 bases and 2 bases respectively, with 11 bases between them. The germline CDR1 and CDR2 sequences are SNHLY and FYNNEI.

This clone was detected many times. The chain couples TRBV7-9 to TRBJ1-1; 7 bases align to TRBD1. Trimming removed 3 bases from V and 6 bases from J; junction bases left unmatched: 7. Germline lookup yields CDR1 SEHNR and CDR2 FQNEAQ (reference sequence). This CDR3 is built from 14 residues. CDR3 nucleotides: TGTGCCAGCAGCTTTACCGGGACAGTGGCTGAAGCTTTCTTT. Translation: CASSFTGTVAEAFF.

This clone was seen at least ten times. The J gene is TRBJ2-1, the V gene TRBV6-1, with 10 bases lining up with TRBD2. The CDR3 extends over 14 amino acids. The ends lost 2 bases at V and 9 bases at J; junction bases unmatched: 4. Germline CDR1 is MNHNS and CDR2 is SASEGT. DNA for the CDR3: TGTGCCAGCAGTGAATCGGTAGCGGGAGGTGAGCAGTTCTTC. Translated: CASSESVAGGEQFF.

This clone was observed at least ten times. The J gene is TRBJ1-2, the V gene TRBV30; TRBD1 might be the D (5 bases). Germline CDR1 is GTSNPN and CDR2 is SVGIG (reference sequence). The V end was cut by 3 bases, the J end by 0 bases, with 17 bases between. CDR3 length: 16 residues. The CDR3 reads CAWSGRGGLANYGYTF. CDR3 DNA sequence: TGTGCCTGGAGCGGGAGGGGAGGCCTAGCTAACTATGGCTACACCTTC.

In its sample, this clone was seen many times. This chain connects TRBV4-2 to TRBJ1-2, with D maybe TRBD1 (5 bases). The length of the CDR3 is 13 residues. Germline assignment: CDR1 LGHNA and CDR2 YNFKEQ. V shed 1 base and J shed 8 bases, with 11 bases lying between them. CDR3 sequence reads: CASSQAGEVGYTF. CDR3 nucleotide sequence: TGTGCCAGCAGCCAAGCGGGGGAGGTAGGCTACACCTTC.